Below are 2 T cell receptor beta chains sequenced from a single sample in a study of T cell clones after liver transplantation. The assay was immunoSEQ multiplex PCR, and TCRdb's table has in-frame clones only and misses some. The sample lists just over 80,000 clones, 70% to 85% occurring once. The source material was CD4+ T cells from blood, sampled 45 to 46 months after liver transplant. These receptors were collected from a human patient who received a liver transplant. The graft donor may be the source of some T cells.

V is TRBV5-1 and J is TRBJ2-5; D unclear. CDR1 is SGHRS and CDR2 is YFSETQ in the germline V gene. With 0 bases removed from V and 2 bases from J, the gap between germline ends came to 8 bases. CDR3 length: 14 amino acids. The DNA of the CDR3 is TGCGCCAGCAGCTTGGTTGTGGATCAAGAGACCCAGTACTTC. This encodes CASSLVVDQETQYF.

V is TRBV5-1 and J is TRBJ1-2, with D perhaps matching TRBD1 (5 bases). CDR3 length: 13 residues. Deletions cut 4 bases from V and 3 bases from J, with 10 bases between. Germline-derived CDR1 and CDR2 are SGHRS and YFSETQ. CDR3: CASSLDRYYGYTF. CDR3 DNA: TGCGCCAGCAGCCTTGACAGATACTATGGCTACACCTTC.